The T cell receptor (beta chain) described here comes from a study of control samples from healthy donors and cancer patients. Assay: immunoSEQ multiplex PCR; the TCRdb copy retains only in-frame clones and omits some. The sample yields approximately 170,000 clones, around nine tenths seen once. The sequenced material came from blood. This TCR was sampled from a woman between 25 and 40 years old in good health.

The CDR3 loop is CASSLFWTVERELNQPQHF. CDR3 coding DNA: TGTGCCAGCAGTTTATTTTGGACGGTTGAACGAGAACTCAATCAGCCCCAGCATTTT. The chain joins TRBV28 to TRBJ1-5; D is unclear. The CDR3 loop spans 19 amino acids. V lost 1 base and J 3 bases, leaving 22 bases between the germline ends. CDR1 is MDHEN, CDR2 SYDVKM, per germline.